This record looks at one TCR beta chain sequence and its context. What it recognizes is unknown. Negatively enriched CD4+ T cells were divided by CD45RA into naive and memory. The data stem from a study of shared clonotypes between healthy human individuals. Overall study: The study enrolled a couple of women and three men aged 18 to 49. Points from the study as a whole: Rarefaction gave evidence that sorted-subset sequencing remained incomplete despite large depth. Generation probabilities of non-shared clonotypes were lower (relative to those shared by all four donors).

Data came from immunoSEQ multiplex PCR; TCRdb stores just in-frame clones and leaves some out. The sample has some 1,400,000 clones; around 97% are singletons. CDR3 length: 16 residues. CDR1 and CDR2 from the germline V gene are SGHRS and YFSETQ. Trimming pared 0 bases from V and 2 bases from J, leaving 13 bases between. This TCR was sampled from a man aged 30-40 years in good health. This rearrangement joins TRBV5-1 to TRBJ2-3; the D gene is possibly TRBD2 (6 bases). Source material: naive CD4+ T cells sorted from blood. Documented subset: CD45RA+ positively selected. CDR3 region: CASSLAGRTVTDTQYF. The CDR3 DNA reads TGCGCCAGCAGCTTGGCGGGGAGGACGGTCACAGATACGCAGTATTTT.